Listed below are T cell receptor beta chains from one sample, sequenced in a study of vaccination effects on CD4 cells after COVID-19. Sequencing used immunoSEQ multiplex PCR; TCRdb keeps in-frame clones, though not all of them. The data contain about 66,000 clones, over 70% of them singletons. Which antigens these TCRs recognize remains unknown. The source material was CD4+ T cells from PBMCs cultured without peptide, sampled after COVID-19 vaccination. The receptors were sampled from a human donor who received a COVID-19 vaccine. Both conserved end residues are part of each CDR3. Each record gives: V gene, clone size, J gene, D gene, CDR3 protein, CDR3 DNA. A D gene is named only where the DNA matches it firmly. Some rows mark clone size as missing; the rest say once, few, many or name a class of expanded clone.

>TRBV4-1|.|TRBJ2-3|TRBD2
CASSLPSGGKADTQYF
TGCGCCAGCAGCCTACCTAGCGGGGGGAAGGCAGATACGCAGTATTTT
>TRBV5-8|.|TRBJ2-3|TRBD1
CASSLSPGGTQYF
TGTGCCAGCAGCTTGTCGCCAGGGGGAACGCAGTATTTT
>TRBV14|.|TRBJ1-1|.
CASSQVNTEAFF
TGTGCCAGCAGCCAAGTAAACACTGAAGCTTTCTTT
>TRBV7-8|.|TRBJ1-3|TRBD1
CASSPWDSGNTIYF
TGTGCCAGCAGCCCATGGGACAGTGGGAACACCATATATTTT
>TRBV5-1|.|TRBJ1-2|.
CASSLVVGGYGYTF
TGCGCCAGCAGTCTAGTGGTCGGCGGCTATGGCTACACCTTC
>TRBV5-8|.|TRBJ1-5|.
CASSNTAGSFNQPQHF
TGTGCCAGCAGTAATACAGCAGGGAGCTTCAATCAGCCCCAGCATTTT
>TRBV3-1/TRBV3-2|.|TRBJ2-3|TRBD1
CASSRRTGGMWTDTQYF
TGTGCCAGCAGCCGAAGGACAGGGGGCATGTGGACAGATACGCAGTATTTT
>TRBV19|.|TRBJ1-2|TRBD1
CASRTGDNNYGYTF
TGTGCCAGCCGGACAGGGGATAATAACTATGGCTACACCTTC
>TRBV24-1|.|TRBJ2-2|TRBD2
CATSDPGGPRDTGELFF
TGTGCCACCAGTGATCCGGGGGGACCCCGAGACACCGGGGAGCTGTTTTTT
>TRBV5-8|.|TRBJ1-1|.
CASPGGDLMNTEAFF
TGTGCCAGCCCTGGGGGGGACCTTATGAACACTGAAGCTTTCTTT
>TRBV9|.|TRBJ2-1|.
CASSVQSGHSYNEQFF
TGTGCCAGCAGCGTACAGAGCGGGCACTCCTACAATGAGCAGTTCTTC
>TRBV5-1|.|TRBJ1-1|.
CASSFWQNTNTEAFF
TGCGCCAGCAGCTTTTGGCAGAACACTAACACTGAAGCTTTCTTT
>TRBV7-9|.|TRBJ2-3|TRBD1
CASSPRQGVAMTDTQYF
TGTGCCAGCAGCCCCCGACAGGGGGTGGCGATGACAGATACGCAGTATTTT
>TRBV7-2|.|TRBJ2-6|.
CASSLGARGGSGANVLTF
TGTGCCAGCAGCTTAGGCGCTAGGGGGGGCTCTGGGGCCAACGTCCTGACTTTC
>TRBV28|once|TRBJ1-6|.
CASSLVNPSSYNSPLHF
TGTGCCAGCAGTTTGGTCAACCCGAGCTCCTATAATTCACCCCTCCACTTT
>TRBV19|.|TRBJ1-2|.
CASSTYSPLNYGYTF
TGTGCCAGTAGTACTTACAGTCCTTTAAACTATGGCTACACCTTC
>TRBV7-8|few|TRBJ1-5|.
CASSLGSSQPQHF
TGTGCCAGCAGCTTAGGGAGTTCCCAGCCCCAGCATTTT
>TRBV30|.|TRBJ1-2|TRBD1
CAWTLGTGYYGYTF
TGTGCCTGGACCCTCGGGACAGGCTACTATGGCTACACCTTC
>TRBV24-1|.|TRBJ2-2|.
CATSRAGTGELFF
TGTGCCACCAGTAGGGCAGGGACCGGGGAGCTGTTTTTT
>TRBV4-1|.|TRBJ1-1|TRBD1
CASSQVRGQGDTEAFF
TGCGCCAGCAGCCAAGTACGGGGACAGGGAGACACTGAAGCTTTCTTT
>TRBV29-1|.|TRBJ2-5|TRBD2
CSMGGGAPETQYF
TGCAGCATGGGCGGGGGGGCCCCAGAGACCCAGTACTTC
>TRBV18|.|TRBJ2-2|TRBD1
CASAPTGATGELFF
TGTGCCAGCGCCCCGACAGGGGCCACCGGGGAGCTGTTTTTT
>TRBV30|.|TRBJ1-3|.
CAWRHHSGNTIYF
TGTGCCTGGAGGCATCACTCTGGAAACACCATATATTTT
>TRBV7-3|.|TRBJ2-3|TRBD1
CASSPGQGHGTDTQYF
TGTGCCAGCAGCCCGGGACAGGGCCACGGCACAGATACGCAGTATTTT
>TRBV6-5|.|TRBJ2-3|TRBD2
CASSSGLAGIDTQYF
TGTGCCAGCAGTTCCGGTCTAGCGGGGATAGATACGCAGTATTTT
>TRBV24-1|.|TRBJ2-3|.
CATSEQGPSTDTQYF
TGTGCCACCAGTGAGCAGGGTCCTAGCACAGATACGCAGTATTTT
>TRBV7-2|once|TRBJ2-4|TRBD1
CASSHKDRGDQYF
TGTGCCAGCAGCCATAAGGACAGGGGGGATCAGTACTTC
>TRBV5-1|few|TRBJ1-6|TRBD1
CASSFQQGARSPLHF
TGCGCCAGCAGCTTCCAACAGGGGGCAAGGTCACCCCTCCACTTT
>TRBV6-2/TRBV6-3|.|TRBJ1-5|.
CASSRDDLGNQPQHF
TGTGCCAGCAGTCGGGACGACCTGGGGAATCAGCCCCAGCATTTT
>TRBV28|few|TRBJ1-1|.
CASSYTSGSGTEAFF
TGTGCCAGCAGCTACACCTCAGGGTCTGGCACTGAAGCTTTCTTT
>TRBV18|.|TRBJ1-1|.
CASSPGGNTEAFF
TGTGCCAGCTCACCAGGGGGTAACACTGAAGCTTTCTTT
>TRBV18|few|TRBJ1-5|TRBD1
CASSQGTVGNQPQHF
TGTGCCAGCTCACAAGGGACAGTTGGCAATCAGCCCCAGCATTTT
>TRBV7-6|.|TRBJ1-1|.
CASSLTGFTEAFF
TGTGCCAGCAGCTTAACAGGGTTCACTGAAGCTTTCTTT
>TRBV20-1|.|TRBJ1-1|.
CSASPGMGGGTEAFF
TGCAGTGCTAGTCCCGGGATGGGAGGGGGCACTGAAGCTTTCTTT
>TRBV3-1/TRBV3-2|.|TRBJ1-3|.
CASSQGGQAGNTIYF
TGTGCCAGCAGCCAAGGGGGACAAGCTGGAAACACCATATATTTT
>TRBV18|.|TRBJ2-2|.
CASSPKKGPGGELFF
TGTGCCAGCTCACCAAAGAAAGGACCAGGCGGGGAGCTGTTTTTT
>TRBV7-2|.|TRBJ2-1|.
CASSTNQEQFF
TGTGCCAGCAGCACAAACCAGGAGCAGTTCTTC
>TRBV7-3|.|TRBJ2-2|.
CASSLSRADVTGELFF
TGTGCCAGCAGCTTAAGCCGAGCAGACGTCACCGGGGAGCTGTTTTTT
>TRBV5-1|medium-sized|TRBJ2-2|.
CASSLQTLNTGELFF
TGCGCCAGCAGCTTGCAGACACTTAACACCGGGGAGCTGTTTTTT
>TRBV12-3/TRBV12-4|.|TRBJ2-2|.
CASSAYGWELFF
TGTGCCAGCAGCGCTTACGGTTGGGAGCTGTTTTTT
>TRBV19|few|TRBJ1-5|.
CASSIGTVGRNQPQHF
TGTGCCAGTAGTATTGGTACAGTCGGTCGCAATCAGCCCCAGCATTTT
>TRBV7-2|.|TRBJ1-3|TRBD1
CASSLLRGGTGGSGNTIYF
TGTGCCAGCAGCTTACTTAGGGGGGGGACAGGGGGCTCTGGAAACACCATATATTTT
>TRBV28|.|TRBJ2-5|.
CASSPLRGREETQYF
TGTGCCAGCAGTCCATTGCGGGGGCGAGAAGAGACCCAGTACTTC
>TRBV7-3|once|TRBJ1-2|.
CASSLNGQGLGYTF
TGTGCCAGCAGCTTAAACGGGCAGGGGCTTGGCTACACCTTC
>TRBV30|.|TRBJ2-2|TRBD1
CAWRVTGTGGTGELFF
TGTGCCTGGAGGGTTACCGGGACAGGGGGCACCGGGGAGCTGTTTTTT
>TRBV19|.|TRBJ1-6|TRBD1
CASSISHTGDYNSPLHF
TGTGCCAGTAGTATTTCCCACACAGGGGACTATAATTCACCCCTCCACTTT
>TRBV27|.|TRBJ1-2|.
CASRKGTTPTNYGYTF
TGTGCCAGCAGGAAGGGGACAACTCCCACTAACTATGGCTACACCTTC
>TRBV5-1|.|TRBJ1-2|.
CASSPSGGYGYTF
TGCGCCAGCAGCCCGAGTGGGGGATATGGCTACACCTTC
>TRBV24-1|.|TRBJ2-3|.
CATSAASAQNRDTQYF
TGTGCCACCAGTGCCGCTAGCGCCCAAAACAGAGATACGCAGTATTTT
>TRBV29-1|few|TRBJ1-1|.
CSDRVGGALNTEAFF
TGCAGCGACAGAGTAGGCGGAGCGCTCAACACTGAAGCTTTCTTT
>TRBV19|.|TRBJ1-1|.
CASSIGTARGSEAFF
TGTGCCAGTAGTATAGGGACAGCCCGGGGGTCCGAAGCTTTCTTT
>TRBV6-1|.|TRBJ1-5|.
CASSDMTVQVNQPQHF
TGTGCCAGCAGTGACATGACAGTTCAGGTGAACCAGCCCCAGCATTTT
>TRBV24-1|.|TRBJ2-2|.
CATSVYTGELFF
TGTGCCACCAGTGTGTACACCGGGGAGCTGTTTTTT
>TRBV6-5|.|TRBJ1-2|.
CASSYYPGANYGYTF
TGTGCCAGCAGCTACTACCCGGGTGCGAACTATGGCTACACCTTC